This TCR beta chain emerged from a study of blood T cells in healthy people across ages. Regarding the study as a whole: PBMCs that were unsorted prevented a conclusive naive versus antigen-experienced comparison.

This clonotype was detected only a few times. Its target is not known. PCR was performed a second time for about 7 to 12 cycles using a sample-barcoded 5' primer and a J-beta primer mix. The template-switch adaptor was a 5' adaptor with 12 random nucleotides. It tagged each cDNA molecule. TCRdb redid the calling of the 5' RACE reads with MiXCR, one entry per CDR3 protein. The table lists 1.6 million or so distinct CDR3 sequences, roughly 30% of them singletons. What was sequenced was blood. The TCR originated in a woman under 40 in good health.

The CDR3 spells CASGVGHHLDGYTF. DNA of the CDR3: TGTGCCAGCGGCGTAGGACACCACTTAGATGGCTACACCTTC. The rearrangement uses TRBV21-1 and TRBJ1-2; the D call of TRBD1 is as the table states it, not checked on the DNA. TRBV21-1 represents a pseudogene. CDR3 length: 14 amino acids.